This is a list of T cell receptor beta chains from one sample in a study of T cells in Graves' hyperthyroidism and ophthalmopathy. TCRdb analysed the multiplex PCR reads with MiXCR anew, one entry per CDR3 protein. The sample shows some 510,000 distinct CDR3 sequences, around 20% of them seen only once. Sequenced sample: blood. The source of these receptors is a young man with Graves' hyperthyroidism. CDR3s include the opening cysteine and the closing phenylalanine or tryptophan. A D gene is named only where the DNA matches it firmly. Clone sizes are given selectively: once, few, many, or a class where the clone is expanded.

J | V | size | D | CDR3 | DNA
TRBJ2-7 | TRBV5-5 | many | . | CASSKNRERDEQYF | TGTGCCAGCAGCAAAAATCGGGAGAGGGACGAGCAGTACTTC
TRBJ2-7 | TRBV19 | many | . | CASSPTVLHF | TGTGCCAGTAGTCCTACGGTGTTGCACTTC
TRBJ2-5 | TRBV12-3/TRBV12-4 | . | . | CASSRLVGETQYF | TGTGCCAGCAGTCGACTAGTTGGGGAGACCCAGTACTTC
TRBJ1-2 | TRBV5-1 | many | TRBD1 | CASSPRTGRNYGYTF | TGCGCCAGCAGCCCCCGGACAGGGCGTAACTATGGCTACACCTTC
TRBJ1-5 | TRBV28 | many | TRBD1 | CASLLGTGNQPQHF | TGTGCCAGCCTTCTCGGGACAGGCAATCAGCCCCAGCATTTT
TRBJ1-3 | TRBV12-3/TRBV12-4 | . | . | CASTRAATESNTIYF | TGTGCCAGCACCCGAGCCGCGACAGAGTCTAACACCATATATTTT
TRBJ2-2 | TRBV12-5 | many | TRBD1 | CASGLLPGTGSPGELFF | TGTGCTAGTGGTTTGCTTCCCGGGACAGGGAGTCCCGGGGAGCTGTTTTTT
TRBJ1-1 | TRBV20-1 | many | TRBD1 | CSATILTGDTEAFF | TGCAGTGCCACCATCCTGACAGGGGACACTGAAGCTTTCTTT
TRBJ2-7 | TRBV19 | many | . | CASSTGTVFYEQYF | TGTGCCAGTAGTACCGGGACCGTTTTCTACGAGCAGTACTTC
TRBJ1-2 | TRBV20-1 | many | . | CSASLGKNYGYTF | TGCAGTGCTAGCTTGGGCAAGAACTATGGCTACACCTTC
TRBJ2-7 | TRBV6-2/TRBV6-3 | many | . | CASSRPQVLHEQYF | TGTGCCAGCAGTCGACCTCAAGTCCTCCACGAGCAGTACTTC
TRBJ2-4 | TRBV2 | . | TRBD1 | CACGQGIAKNIQYF | TGTGCCTGCGGACAGGGGATCGCCAAAAACATTCAGTACTTC
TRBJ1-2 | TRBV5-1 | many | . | CASSGSRENYGYTF | TGCGCCAGCAGCGGATCCAGAGAAAACTATGGCTACACCTTC
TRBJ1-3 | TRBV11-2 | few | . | CASSSGTPGNTIYF | TGTGCCAGCTCCTCCGGGACACCTGGAAACACCATATATTTT
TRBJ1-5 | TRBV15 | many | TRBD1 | CATSRDIGTGRYSNQPQHF | TGTGCCACCAGCAGAGATATTGGGACAGGTAGATATAGCAATCAGCCCCAGCATTTT
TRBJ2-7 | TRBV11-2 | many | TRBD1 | CASSLEGGQGYEQYF | TGTGCCAGCAGCTTAGAAGGGGGACAGGGCTACGAGCAGTACTTC
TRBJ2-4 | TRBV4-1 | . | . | CASSQAGNEAKNIQYF | TGCGCCAGCAGCCAAGCAGGGAATGAGGCCAAAAACATTCAGTACTTC
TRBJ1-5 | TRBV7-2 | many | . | CASSPGRYSNQPQHF | TGTGCCAGCAGCCCAGGCAGGTATAGCAATCAGCCCCAGCATTTT
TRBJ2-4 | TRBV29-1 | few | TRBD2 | CSPGGGLAKNIQYF | TGCAGCCCGGGAGGAGGGCTAGCCAAAAACATTCAGTACTTC
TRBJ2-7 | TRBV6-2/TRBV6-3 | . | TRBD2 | CASSPLMGSSGSPPEQYF | TGTGCCAGCAGTCCCCTCATGGGCAGTAGCGGGAGTCCGCCTGAGCAGTACTTC
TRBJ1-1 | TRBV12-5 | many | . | CASGLVRGSEAFF | TGTGCTAGTGGTTTGGTAAGGGGCTCTGAAGCTTTCTTT
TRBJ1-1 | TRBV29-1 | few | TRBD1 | CSVSGTGTLNTEAFF | TGCAGCGTATCCGGGACAGGGACTTTGAACACTGAAGCTTTCTTT
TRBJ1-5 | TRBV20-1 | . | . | CSAREGRSFNQPQHF | TGCAGTGCTAGAGAAGGACGGTCATTCAATCAGCCCCAGCATTTT
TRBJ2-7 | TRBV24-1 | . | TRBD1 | CATSALGQGASYEQYF | TGTGCCACCAGTGCCCTTGGACAGGGGGCCTCCTACGAGCAGTACTTC
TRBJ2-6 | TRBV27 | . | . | CASSPRRGSLSSGANVLTF | TGTGCCAGCAGTCCCCGCAGGGGATCCCTGAGCTCTGGGGCCAACGTCCTGACTTTC
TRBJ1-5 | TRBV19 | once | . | CASSSAGWNSNQPQHF | TGTGCCAGTAGTTCGGCGGGTTGGAATAGCAATCAGCCCCAGCATTTT
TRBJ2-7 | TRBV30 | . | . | CAWRGGTLDLYEQYF | TGTGCCTGGAGAGGGGGGACCTTAGACCTCTACGAGCAGTACTTC
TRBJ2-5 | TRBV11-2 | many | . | CASSERDGTQYF | TGTGCCAGCAGCGAACGTGACGGGACCCAGTACTTC
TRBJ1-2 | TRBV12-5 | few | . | CASGLTANYGYTF | TGTGCTAGTGGTTTGACAGCTAACTATGGCTACACCTTC
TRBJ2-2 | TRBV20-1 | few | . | CSAPQGITGELFF | TGCAGTGCTCCCCAGGGAATCACCGGGGAGCTGTTTTTT
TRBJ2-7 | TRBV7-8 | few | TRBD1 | CASSLNPGTEIAYEQYF | TGTGCCAGCAGCTTGAACCCCGGGACAGAGATTGCCTACGAGCAGTACTTC
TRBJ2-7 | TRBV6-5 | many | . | CASRSPRLGSYEQYF | TGTGCCAGCAGGTCCCCTAGACTGGGCTCCTACGAGCAGTACTTC
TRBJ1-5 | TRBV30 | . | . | CAWGGPSQPQHF | TGTGCCTGGGGTGGTCCGTCCCAGCCCCAGCATTTT
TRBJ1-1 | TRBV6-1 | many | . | CASSEGDYTEAFF | TGTGCCAGCAGTGAGGGGGATTACACTGAAGCTTTCTTT
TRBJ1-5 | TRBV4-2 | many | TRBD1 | CASSQGTGGRNQPQHF | TGTGCCAGCAGCCAGGGGACAGGGGGGCGAAATCAGCCCCAGCATTTT
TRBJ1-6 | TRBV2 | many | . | CASGEERTKGYPLHF | TGTGCCAGCGGTGAAGAAAGGACAAAAGGGTATCCCCTCCACTTT
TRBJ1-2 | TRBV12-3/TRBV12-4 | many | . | CASTPGGDYGYTF | TGTGCCAGCACCCCTGGGGGGGACTATGGCTACACCTTC
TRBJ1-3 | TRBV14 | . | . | CASSQDQGSSGNTIYF | TGTGCCAGCAGCCAAGATCAGGGGAGCTCTGGAAACACCATATATTTT
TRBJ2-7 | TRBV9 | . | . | CASSVVGGPTYEQYF | TGTGCCAGCAGCGTAGTAGGGGGGCCCACCTACGAGCAGTACTTC
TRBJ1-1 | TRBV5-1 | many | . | CASSWGDRNTEAFF | TGCGCCAGCAGCTGGGGAGACAGAAACACTGAAGCTTTCTTT
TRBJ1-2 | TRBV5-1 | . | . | CASSLEGGGLNYGYTF | TGCGCCAGCAGCTTGGAAGGAGGGGGGCTTAACTATGGCTACACCTTC
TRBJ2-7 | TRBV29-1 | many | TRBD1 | CSVVNRGFYEQYF | TGCAGCGTTGTCAACAGGGGTTTCTACGAGCAGTACTTC
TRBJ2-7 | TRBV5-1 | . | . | CASSLASRTYEQYF | TGCGCCAGCAGCTTGGCGAGCAGAACCTACGAGCAGTACTTC
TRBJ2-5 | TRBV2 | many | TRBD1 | CASSERDRVLETQYF | TGTGCCAGCAGTGAAAGGGACAGGGTGCTAGAGACCCAGTACTTC
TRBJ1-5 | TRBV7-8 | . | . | CASSSTTGTYQPQHF | TGTGCCAGCAGCTCGACGACAGGAACATATCAGCCCCAGCATTTT
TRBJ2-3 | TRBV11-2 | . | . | CASSAPGPRTQYF | TGTGCCAGCAGCGCCCCGGGCCCCCGGACGCAGTATTTT
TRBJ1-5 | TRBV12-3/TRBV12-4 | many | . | CASSQGEGNQPQHF | TGTGCCAGCAGTCAGGGAGAAGGCAATCAGCCCCAGCATTTT
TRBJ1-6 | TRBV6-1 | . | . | CASRPDGGFSSPLHF | TGTGCCAGCAGGCCGGACGGTGGTTTTAGTTCACCCCTCCACTTT
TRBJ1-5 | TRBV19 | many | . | CASSIDWQLNQPQHF | TGTGCCAGTAGTATAGATTGGCAGCTCAATCAGCCCCAGCATTTT
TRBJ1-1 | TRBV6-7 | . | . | CASRPPVPSGTRTEAFF | TGTGCCAGCAGGCCCCCGGTCCCTTCGGGGACGAGGACTGAAGCTTTCTTT
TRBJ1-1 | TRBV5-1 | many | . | CASSGRDPRAFF | TGCGCCAGCTCGGGGAGGGACCCACGGGCTTTCTTT
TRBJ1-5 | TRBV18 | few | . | CASSAQINQPQHF | TGTGCCAGCTCAGCACAGATCAATCAGCCCCAGCATTTT
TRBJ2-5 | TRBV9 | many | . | CASSVATRETQYF | TGTGCCAGCAGCGTAGCTACGCGGGAGACCCAGTACTTC
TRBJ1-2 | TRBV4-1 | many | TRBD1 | CASRRTGGNGYTF | TGCGCCAGCAGAAGGACAGGGGGAAATGGCTACACCTTC
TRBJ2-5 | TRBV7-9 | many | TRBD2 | CASSLGLAGGQETQYF | TGTGCCAGCAGCTTGGGACTAGCGGGGGGACAAGAGACCCAGTACTTC
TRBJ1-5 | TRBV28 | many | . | CASHPQGQPQHF | TGTGCCAGCCACCCCCAGGGACAGCCCCAGCATTTT
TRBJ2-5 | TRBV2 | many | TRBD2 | CASTAGEETQYF | TGTGCCAGCACCGCGGGGGAAGAGACCCAGTACTTC
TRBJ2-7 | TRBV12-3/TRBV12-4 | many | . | CASSLGGRSYEQYF | TGTGCCAGCAGTTTAGGTGGACGGTCCTACGAGCAGTACTTC
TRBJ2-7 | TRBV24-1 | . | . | CATSAGGTYEQYF | TGTGCCACCAGTGCAGGGGGGACCTACGAGCAGTACTTC
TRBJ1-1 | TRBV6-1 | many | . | CASSPLSGADTEAFF | TGTGCCAGCAGTCCCCTGTCAGGGGCGGACACTGAAGCTTTCTTT